This passage covers 5 T cell receptor beta chains from one sample sequenced in a study of blood T cell repertoires in COVID-19. Data came from immunoSEQ multiplex PCR; TCRdb stores just in-frame clones and leaves some out. The data show 150,000 to 200,000 clones, less than 90% seen once. The sample taken for sequencing was PBMCs or T cells enriched from blood (not recorded which). These receptors were obtained from a woman aged 50 to 60 who had recovered from COVID-19.

The chain recombines TRBV7-9 with TRBJ2-2, with no clear D. The CDR3 covers 14 residues. Trimming removed 2 bases at V and 1 base at J, with 5 bases between. From germline, CDR1 is SEHNR and CDR2 FQNEAQ (reference sequence). CDR3 in DNA: TGTGCCAGCAGCTTACGGAGGAACACCGGGGAGCTGTTTTTT. It encodes CASSLRRNTGELFF.

The V gene is TRBV7-2, the J gene TRBJ1-5; 12 positions match TRBD1. The CDR3 totals 15 residues. Germline V gives CDR1 SGHTA, CDR2 FQGNSA. V shed 5 bases and J 7 bases; nucleotides not matched to a gene: 6. The CDR3 reads CASSEGQGARQPQHF. For the CDR3, the DNA is TGTGCCAGCAGCGAGGGACAGGGGGCAAGGCAGCCCCAGCATTTT. Drawing the rest from reference TRBV7-2 and TRBJ1-5, the complete variable domain is GAGVSQSPSNKVTEKGKDVELRCDPISGHTALYWYRQSLGQGLEFLIYFQGNSAPDKSGLPSDRFSAERTGGSVSTLTIQRTQQEDSAVYLCASSEGQGARQPQHFGDGTRLSIL.

This chain links TRBV29-1 with TRBJ2-3, with 7 bases that match TRBD1. J lost 2 bases, V lost 6 bases, and 8 bases had no gene match. Germline lookup yields CDR1 SQVTM and CDR2 ANQGSEA. This CDR3 is 14 amino acids long. The CDR3, as DNA: TGCAGCGTCGCGACGGGACAGCCCACAGATACGCAGTATTTT. As protein: CSVATGQPTDTQYF.

The chain recombines TRBV19 with TRBJ2-3, with D perhaps TRBD2 (6 bases). The CDR3 totals 14 residues. Trimming shortened V by 7 bases and J by 1 base, and 12 bases separated the two germline ends. Germline values: CDR1 LNHDA, CDR2 SQIVND (reference sequence). CDR3: CASKEGPGTDTQYF. The CDR3 DNA reads as TGTGCCAGTAAGGAGGGTCCGGGCACAGATACGCAGTATTTT. Full variable domain (outside the CDR3, taken from reference TRBV19 and TRBJ2-3): DGGITQSPKYLFRKEGQNVTLSCEQNLNHDAMYWYRQDPGQGLRLIYYSQIVNDFQKGDIAEGYSVSREKKESFPLTVTSAQKNPTAFYLCASKEGPGTDTQYFGPGTRLTVL.

This sequence joins TRBV18 and TRBJ1-2, with TRBD1 matching 7 bases. The CDR3 sequence is 15 residues long. CDR1 is KGHSH and CDR2 is LQKENI in the germline V gene. V lost 2 bases to trimming and J lost 5 bases; unmatched junction nucleotides: 8. CDR3 coding DNA: TGTGCCAGCTCACCAGCCCACAGGGGAAGTTATGGCTACACCTTC. It translates to CASSPAHRGSYGYTF. Looking up the rest from reference TRBV18 and TRBJ1-2 gives the full variable domain: NAGVMQNPRHLVRRRGQEARLRCSPMKGHSHVYWYRQLPEEGLKFMVYLQKENIIDESGMPKERFSAEFPKEGPSILRIQQVVRGDSAAYFCASSPAHRGSYGYTFGSGTRLTVV.